These 23 T cell receptor beta chains originate from one sample sequenced in a study of T cell repertoires in cytomegalovirus infection. TCRdb re-called the reads with MiXCR, one entry per CDR3 protein. The data show about 830,000 distinct CDR3 sequences, about 33% seen once. Their antigens are not known. The specimen comprised cultured CD8+ T cells from PBMCs, sampled from culture after CMV antigen stimulation. Receptor source: a human donor in good health (CMV status not recorded). Some clones in this sample may be carry-over from other donors' samples.

The chain has TRBV19 and TRBJ1-1; a possible D gene is TRBD1 (5 bases). Germline loops: CDR1 LNHDA, CDR2 SQIVND (reference sequence). V dropped 7 bases and J dropped 4 bases, with 22 bases sitting between them. The CDR3 spans 16 residues. CDR3 loop: CASTKYRGQGGTEAFF. The DNA of the CDR3 is TGTGCCAGTACCAAATATAGGGGCCAGGGAGGCACTGAAGCTTTCTTT.

The V and J genes are TRBV7-6 and TRBJ2-3; maybe TRBD2 (6 bases). With 4 bases removed from V and 3 bases from J, the gap between germline ends came to 17 bases. The CDR3 sequence is 16 residues long. CDR1 and CDR2 (germline): SGHVS, FNYEAQ. The CDR3 bases are TGTGCCAGCAGCTCCCTGACGGGGGAGAGGACAGATACGCAGTATTTT. Translating gives CASSSLTGERTDTQYF.

This clonotype has a handful of counts. V and J are TRBV9 and TRBJ1-1; D call uncertain. Germline V gene data show CDR1 as SGDLS and CDR2 as YYNGEE. The CDR3 runs to 15 residues. V gave up 8 bases and J gave up 0 bases, with 17 bases separating them. The CDR3 sequence is CASSLTTDLNTEAFF. The CDR3 coding sequence is TGTGCCAGTAGTCTTACCACGGACTTGAACACTGAAGCTTTCTTT.

This clonotype was observed a handful of times. The chain links TRBV4-1 to TRBJ1-2; 8 positions match TRBD1. This CDR3 has 16 residues. With V trimmed by 1 base and J by 6 bases, 10 bases remained unmatched. Germline CDR1 reads MGHRA; CDR2 reads YSYEKL. In nucleotides, the CDR3 is TGCGCCAGCAGCCAAGGGGCAGGGGGCTATGCGGATGGCTACACCTTC. It yields the protein CASSQGAGGYADGYTF.

V is TRBV28 and J is TRBJ1-6, with D maybe TRBD1 (5 bases). Germline-derived CDR1 and CDR2 are MDHEN and SYDVKM. Trimming pared 1 base from V and 9 bases from J, leaving 16 bases between. This CDR3 region has 16 residues. The CDR3, as DNA: TGTGCCAGCAGTTTATCGAGAGCGGGGGGGGGTTCACCCCTCCACTTT. Translation: CASSLSRAGGGSPLHF.

The V call is TRBV6-6, the J call TRBJ2-4; D perhaps matches TRBD1 (6 bases). The V gene lost 6 bases and the J gene lost 1 base, with 13 bases spanning the gap. This CDR3 has 15 residues. Germline-derived CDR1 and CDR2 are MNHNY and SVGAGI (reference sequence). CDR3 nucleotide sequence: TGTGCCAGCAGCGGGACAAGTTGGGCCAAAAACATTCAGTACTTC. Protein sequence: CASSGTSWAKNIQYF.

This clonotype was counted many times. The chain is built from TRBV7-2 and TRBJ1-5; tentatively, D is TRBD1 (5 bases). Germline V CDR1 and CDR2: SGHTA, FQGNSA. V dropped 2 bases and J dropped 7 bases, with 15 bases sitting between them. The CDR3 has 15 amino acids. Here the CDR3 reads CASSLSPGTGQPQHF. CDR3 in DNA: TGTGCCAGCAGCTTAAGTCCAGGGACCGGGCAGCCCCAGCATTTT.

In its sample, this clonotype was seen many times. The V gene is TRBV7-8, the J gene TRBJ1-2; possibly TRBD1 for D (5 bases). V dropped 2 bases and J dropped 8 bases, with 24 bases sitting between them. CDR3 length: 17 amino acids. Germline CDR1 SGHVS, CDR2 FQNEAQ. The chain's CDR3 is CASSLHPRDSLRRGYTF. CDR3 coding DNA: TGTGCCAGCAGCTTACACCCCCGGGACTCCTTAAGGAGGGGCTACACCTTC.

In this sample, this clonotype turned up many times. This chain links TRBV7-8 with TRBJ2-5, with D unresolved. The CDR3 has 16 residues. From germline, CDR1 is SGHVS and CDR2 FQNEAQ. V was clipped by 5 bases and J by 2 bases, with 18 bases between them. CDR3 sequence reads: CASSQFPRPLQETQYF. Here the CDR3 DNA reads TGTGCCAGCAGCCAGTTCCCCCGACCGCTACAAGAGACCCAGTACTTC.

This clonotype was counted ten times or more. The V call is TRBV7-8, the J call TRBJ1-5; perhaps TRBD1 as D (5 bases). Per the germline V gene, CDR1 is SGHVS and CDR2 is FQNEAQ. The CDR3 consists of 13 residues. The V gene lost 8 bases and the J gene lost 3 bases, with 11 bases spanning the gap. This CDR3 reads CASARGVNQPQHF. The CDR3 nucleotides read TGTGCCAGCGCCCGGGGGGTCAATCAGCCCCAGCATTTT.

The chain is built from TRBV4-3 and TRBJ1-2, with TRBD1 identical over 7 bases. The V gene end was trimmed by 4 bases and the J gene end by 3 bases; junction bases not matched to a gene: 8. The germline gives CDR1 LGHNA, CDR2 YSLEER. The CDR3 sequence is 15 residues long. The CDR3 reads CASSPLGRGHYGYTF. CDR3 bases: TGCGCCAGCAGCCCCCTGGGGAGGGGGCACTATGGCTACACCTTC.

V usage is TRBV19 and J usage is TRBJ1-1; TRBD1 agrees at 8 bases. Germline loops: CDR1 LNHDA, CDR2 SQIVND (reference sequence). The CDR3 runs 14 residues. Trimming at V came to 5 bases and at J to 4 bases, leaving 6 bases not matched to a gene. CDR3 sequence (DNA): TGTGCCAGTAGTCACCGGACAGGGTTCACTGAAGCTTTCTTT. Translating gives CASSHRTGFTEAFF. Together with reference TRBV19 and TRBJ1-1, the CDR3 gives the full variable domain: DGGITQSPKYLFRKEGQNVTLSCEQNLNHDAMYWYRQDPGQGLRLIYYSQIVNDFQKGDIAEGYSVSREKKESFPLTVTSAQKNPTAFYLCASSHRTGFTEAFFGQGTRLTVV.

As regards this clonotype: One end of the junction varies from germline; a read error may be responsible. V is TRBV7-6 and J is TRBJ1-2; D is unresolved. The CDR3 loop spans 14 amino acids. Germline CDR1 SGHVS, CDR2 FNYEAQ. CDR3 sequence reads: CVSSRTIVNYGYTF. CDR3 in DNA: TGTGTCAGCAGCCGGACCATCGTAAACTATGGCTACACCTTC.

This clonotype has more than one count but fewer than ten. The V and J genes are TRBV12-3 or TRBV12-4 and TRBJ2-1, with a weak D call TRBD1 (6 bases). The CDR3 totals 16 residues. Trimming cost V 4 bases and J 5 bases, with 18 bases left between them. CDR3 amino acids: CASSSLKQGSNNEQFF. CDR3 DNA sequence: TGTGCCAGCAGTTCCTTAAAGCAGGGGAGTAACAATGAGCAGTTCTTC.

This clonotype was counted ten times or more. The V and J genes are TRBV12-3 or TRBV12-4 and TRBJ2-5; D is perhaps TRBD1 (7 bases). This CDR3 comprises 19 residues. Between the trimmed V and J ends, which lost 5 bases and 5 bases, there was a span of 30 bases. CDR3 in amino acids: CASSTDRVEVRRGGETQYF. The CDR3, as DNA: TGTGCCAGCAGTACCGACAGGGTAGAGGTTCGGCGGGGCGGGGAGACCCAGTACTTC.

This clonotype has only a few counts. The CDR3 loop reads CASSDHRGFSGANVLTF. The CDR3, as DNA: TGTGCCAGCAGTGACCACCGAGGGTTCTCTGGGGCCAACGTCCTGACTTTC. The V gene is TRBV25-1, the J gene TRBJ2-6; weak D call: TRBD2 (5 bases). The V end lost 3 bases, the J end lost 0 bases, and 12 bases lay between the germline ends. The germline V gene has CDR1 MGHDK and CDR2 SYGVNS. CDR3 size: 17 residues.

This clonotype appeared a few times. J is TRBJ1-1 and V is TRBV28; D may be TRBD1 (6 bases). CDR1 is MDHEN, CDR2 SYDVKM, per germline. The V end lost 2 bases, the J end lost 9 bases, and 7 bases lay between the germline ends. The CDR3 has 11 amino acids. The CDR3 is CASSLGTQAFF. The CDR3 DNA is TGTGCCAGCAGTTTAGGGACACAAGCTTTCTTT. The variable domain in full, with the rest retrieved from reference TRBV28 and TRBJ1-1, is DVKVTQSSRYLVKRTGEKVFLECVQDMDHENMFWYRQDPGLGLRLIYFSYDVKMKEKGDIPEGYSVSREKKERFSLILESASTNQTSMYLCASSLGTQAFFGQGTRLTVV.

The CDR3 reads CASRPRTPRDEQFF. In nucleotides, the CDR3 is TGTGCCAGCAGACCGAGAACCCCTAGGGATGAGCAGTTCTTC. V usage is TRBV28 and J usage is TRBJ2-1; D is uncertain. V lost 6 bases, J lost 8 bases, and 17 bases lay in between. Germline V CDR1 and CDR2: MDHEN, SYDVKM. There are 14 residues in the CDR3.

This sequence joins TRBV6-6 and TRBJ1-1; D may be TRBD1 (5 bases). Trimming pared 7 bases from V and 6 bases from J, leaving 12 bases between. This CDR3 is built from 12 residues. Germline loops: CDR1 MNHNY, CDR2 SVGAGI (reference sequence). The CDR3 is CASTGGLSEAFF. The CDR3 region has the DNA TGTGCCAGCACTGGGGGTTTGTCTGAAGCTTTCTTT.

The gene calls are TRBV10-3 and TRBJ2-3; no definite D call. V was shortened by 6 bases and J by 6 bases, with 13 bases between the two germline ends. The CDR3 is 13 amino acids. The V gene's germline CDR1 is ENHRY and CDR2 SYGVKD. Here the CDR3 DNA reads TGTGCCATCAGCTTTGATTCCGGGGATACGCAGTATTTT. The encoded protein is CAISFDSGDTQYF.

The table lists this clonotype with a few counts. The chain uses TRBV29-1 and TRBJ1-1, with a tentative D call TRBD1 (6 bases). The germline V gene encodes CDR1 SQVTM and CDR2 ANQGSEA. Trimming cost V 7 bases and J 5 bases, with 11 bases left between them. This CDR3 comprises 11 residues. The CDR3 sequence: CSGGRGTEAFF. CDR3 bases: TGCAGCGGGGGGCGCGGGACTGAAGCTTTCTTT.

This sequence joins TRBV12-5 and TRBJ2-5, with TRBD1 as a possible D gene (5 bases). V dropped 5 bases and J dropped 4 bases, with 17 bases sitting between them. Per the germline V gene, CDR1 is LGHNT and CDR2 is FRNRAP. The CDR3 is made up of 15 amino acids. The CDR3 loop reads CASGPPTVGLETQYF. The CDR3 DNA sequence: TGTGCTAGTGGTCCTCCGACAGTCGGATTAGAGACCCAGTACTTC. Full variable domain (outside the CDR3, taken from reference TRBV12-5 and TRBJ2-5): DARVTQTPRHKVTEMGQEVTMRCQPILGHNTVFWYRQTMMQGLELLAYFRNRAPLDDSGMPKDRFSAEMPDATLATLKIQPSEPRDSAVYFCASGPPTVGLETQYFGPGTRLLVL.

This clonotype was counted a few times. V usage is TRBV6-5 and J usage is TRBJ1-2, with TRBD1 matching 10 bases. In germline, CDR1 is MNHEY, CDR2 SVGAGI. The J segment lost 6 bases and the V segment lost 4 bases, leaving 17 bases of the junction unmatched. The CDR3 extends over 18 amino acids. The CDR3 is CASSLTPGQGRVWDGYTF. DNA of the CDR3: TGTGCCAGCAGTTTAACCCCGGGACAGGGGCGCGTCTGGGATGGCTACACCTTC.